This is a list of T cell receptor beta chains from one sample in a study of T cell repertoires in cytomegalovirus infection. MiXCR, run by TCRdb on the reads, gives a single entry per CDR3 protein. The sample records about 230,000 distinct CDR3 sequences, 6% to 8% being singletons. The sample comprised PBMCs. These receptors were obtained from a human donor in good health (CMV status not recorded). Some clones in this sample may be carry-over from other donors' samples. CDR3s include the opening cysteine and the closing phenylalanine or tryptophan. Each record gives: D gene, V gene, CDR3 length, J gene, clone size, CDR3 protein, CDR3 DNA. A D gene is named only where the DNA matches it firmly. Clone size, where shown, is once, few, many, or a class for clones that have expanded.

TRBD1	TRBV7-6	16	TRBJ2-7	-	CASSPTSPQGFYEQYF	TGTGCCAGCAGCCCAACTAGTCCACAGGGGTTCTACGAGCAGTACTTC
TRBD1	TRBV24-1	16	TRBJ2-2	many	CATTGTASSNTGELFF	TGTGCCACCACGGGGACAGCGAGTTCGAACACCGGGGAGCTGTTTTTT
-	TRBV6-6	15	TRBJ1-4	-	CASSTILGTNERLFF	TGTGCCAGCAGTACCATTCTGGGGACTAATGAAAGACTGTTTTTT
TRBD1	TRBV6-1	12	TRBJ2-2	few	CASSGTGVELFF	TGTGCCAGCAGTGGGACAGGGGTTGAGCTGTTTTTT
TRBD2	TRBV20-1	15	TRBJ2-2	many	CSATSGAVFTGELFF	TGCAGTGCTACTAGCGGGGCGGTCTTCACCGGGGAGCTGTTTTTT
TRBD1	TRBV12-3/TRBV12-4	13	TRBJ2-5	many	CASSFRGPQTQYF	TGTGCCAGCAGTTTCAGGGGGCCCCAGACCCAGTACTTC
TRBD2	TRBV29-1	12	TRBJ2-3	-	CSGSGGAGTQYF	TGCAGCGGAAGCGGGGGGGCGGGTACGCAGTATTTT
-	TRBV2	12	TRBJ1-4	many	CASRDTGGELFF	TGTGCCAGCAGGGACACGGGGGGGGAACTGTTTTTT
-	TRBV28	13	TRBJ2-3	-	CASSRGLTGTQYF	TGTGCCAGCAGCCGCGGACTGACGGGTACGCAGTATTTT
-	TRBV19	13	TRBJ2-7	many	CASSISGIHEQYF	TGTGCCAGTAGTATCTCCGGAATCCACGAGCAGTACTTC
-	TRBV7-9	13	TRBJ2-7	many	CASSLTSPYEQYF	TGTGCCAGCAGTTTAACCAGTCCCTACGAGCAGTACTTC
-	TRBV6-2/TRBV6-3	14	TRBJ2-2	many	CASSYGFPTGELFF	TGTGCCAGCAGTTACGGGTTTCCCACCGGGGAGCTGTTTTTT
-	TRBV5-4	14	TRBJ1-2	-	CASSGTRGDYGYTF	TGTGCCAGCAGCGGGACCCGGGGGGACTATGGCTACACCTTC
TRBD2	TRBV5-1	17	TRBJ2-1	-	CASSFGTSGDGGNEQFF	TGCGCCAGCAGCTTTGGTACTAGCGGGGATGGGGGCAATGAGCAGTTCTTC
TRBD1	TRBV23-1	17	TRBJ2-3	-	CASSHRYRDRLTDTQYF	TGCGCCAGCAGTCACCGGTACCGGGACAGGCTCACAGATACGCAGTATTTT
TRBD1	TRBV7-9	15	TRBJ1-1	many	CASSEGQGARTEAFF	TGTGCCAGCAGCGAGGGACAGGGGGCGCGAACTGAAGCTTTCTTT
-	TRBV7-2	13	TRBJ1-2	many	CASSLVLTDGYTF	TGTGCCAGCAGCTTAGTATTGACCGATGGCTACACCTTC
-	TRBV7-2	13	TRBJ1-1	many	CASSFPGNTEAFF	TGTGCCAGCAGCTTTCCGGGGAACACTGAAGCTTTCTTT
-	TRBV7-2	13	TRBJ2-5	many	CASSRLGQETQYF	TGTGCCAGCAGCCGCCTAGGCCAAGAGACCCAGTACTTC
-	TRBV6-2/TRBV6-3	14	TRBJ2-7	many	CASSRRDGTYEQYF	TGTGCCAGCAGCCGCCGTGACGGGACTTACGAGCAGTACTTC
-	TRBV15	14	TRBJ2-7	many	CATSRDTRSYEQYF	TGTGCCACCAGCAGGGACACCCGCTCCTACGAGCAGTACTTC
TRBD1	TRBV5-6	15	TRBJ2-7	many	CASSLNAGGSYEQYF	TGTGCCAGCAGCTTGAATGCAGGGGGCTCCTACGAGCAGTACTTC
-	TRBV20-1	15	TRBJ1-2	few	CSAHLGALRGYGYTF	TGCAGTGCTCACCTGGGGGCCCTAAGGGGCTATGGCTACACCTTC
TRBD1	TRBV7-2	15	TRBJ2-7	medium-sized	CASSPPAGGRSEQYF	TGTGCCAGCAGCCCCCCGGCAGGGGGCCGGAGCGAGCAGTACTTC
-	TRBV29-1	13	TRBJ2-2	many	CSAPSAPTGELFF	TGCAGCGCCCCGTCGGCACCCACCGGGGAGCTGTTTTTT
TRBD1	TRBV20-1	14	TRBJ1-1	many	CSAPTGGLNTEAFF	TGCAGTGCTCCCACAGGGGGGCTGAACACTGAAGCTTTCTTT
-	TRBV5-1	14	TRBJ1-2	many	CASSLLPGEHGYTF	TGCGCCAGCAGCTTGCTACCAGGGGAACATGGCTACACCTTC
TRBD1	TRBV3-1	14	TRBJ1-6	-	CASSRQGRDSPLHF	TGTGCCAGCAGCCGACAGGGTCGGGATTCACCCCTCCACTTT
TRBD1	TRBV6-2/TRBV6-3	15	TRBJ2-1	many	CASRTTGTGGYEQFF	TGTGCCAGCAGGACGACCGGGACAGGGGGCTATGAGCAGTTCTTC
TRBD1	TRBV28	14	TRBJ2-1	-	CARSLLGQGDEQFF	TGTGCCCGCAGTTTATTGGGGCAGGGGGATGAGCAGTTCTTC
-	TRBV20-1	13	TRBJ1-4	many	CSLRGTRGEELFF	TGCAGTCTTAGAGGGACAAGGGGCGAGGAACTGTTTTTT
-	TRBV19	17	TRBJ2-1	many	CASSNGLAGQRHNEQFF	TGTGCCAGTAGTAACGGATTAGCGGGACAGAGACACAATGAGCAGTTCTTC
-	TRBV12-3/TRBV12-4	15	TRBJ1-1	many	CASSPPTPRATEAFF	TGTGCCAGCAGTCCCCCTACACCCAGGGCTACTGAAGCTTTCTTT
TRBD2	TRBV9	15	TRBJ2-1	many	CASSPQGLAVNEQFF	TGTGCCAGCAGCCCTCAGGGACTAGCGGTAAATGAGCAGTTCTTC
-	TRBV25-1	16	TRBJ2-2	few	CASSERPDPNTGELFF	TGTGCCAGCAGTGAAAGGCCAGACCCCAACACCGGGGAGCTGTTTTTT
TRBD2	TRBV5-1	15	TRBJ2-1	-	CASSLERGPGNERFF	TGCGCCAGCAGCTTGGAGCGGGGGCCAGGCAATGAGCGGTTCTTC
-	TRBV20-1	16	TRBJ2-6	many	CSASRVSSSGANVLTF	TGCAGTGCTAGCAGGGTCTCTAGCTCTGGGGCCAACGTCCTGACTTTC
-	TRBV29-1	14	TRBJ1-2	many	CSSREELGGNGYTF	TGCAGCTCCCGGGAGGAGTTGGGAGGCAATGGCTACACCTTC
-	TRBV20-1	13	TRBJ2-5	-	CSARPQGQETQYF	TGCAGTGCTAGGCCGCAGGGGCAGGAGACCCAGTACTTC
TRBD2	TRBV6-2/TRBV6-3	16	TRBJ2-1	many	CASSLLAGGTPSEQFF	TGTGCCAGCAGCCTTTTAGCGGGGGGGACCCCTAGTGAGCAGTTCTTC
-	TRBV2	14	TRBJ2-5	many	CASSGARGRETQYF	TGTGCCAGCAGTGGTGCCAGGGGAAGGGAGACCCAGTACTTC
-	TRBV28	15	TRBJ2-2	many	CASWFQAGLTGELFF	TGTGCCAGCTGGTTTCAGGCAGGCCTCACCGGGGAGCTGTTTTTT
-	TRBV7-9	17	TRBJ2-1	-	CASSTARDFLSYNEQFF	TGTGCCAGCAGCACCGCCCGGGACTTCCTGTCTTACAATGAGCAGTTCTTC
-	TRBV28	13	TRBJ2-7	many	CASSFTIRYEQYF	TGTGCCAGCAGTTTTACGATCCGATACGAGCAGTACTTC
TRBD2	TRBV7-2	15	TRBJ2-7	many	CASSSPGLAAYEQYF	TGTGCCAGCAGCTCTCCGGGACTAGCGGCCTACGAGCAGTACTTC
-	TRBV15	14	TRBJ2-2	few	CATSRDPSTGELFF	TGTGCCACCAGCAGAGATCCATCCACCGGGGAGCTGTTTTTT
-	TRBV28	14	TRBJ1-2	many	CASRPGNVAYGYTF	TGTGCCAGCAGACCGGGAAACGTCGCCTATGGCTACACCTTC
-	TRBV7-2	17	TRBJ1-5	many	CASSLDFGTPSNQPQHF	TGTGCCAGCAGCTTAGATTTTGGCACACCGAGCAATCAGCCCCAGCATTTT
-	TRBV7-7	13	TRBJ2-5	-	CASSKDLQETQYF	TGTGCTAGCAGCAAAGACTTACAAGAGACCCAGTACTTC
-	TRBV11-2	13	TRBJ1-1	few	CASRLVTGTEAFF	TGTGCCAGCAGACTCGTTACGGGGACTGAAGCTTTCTTT
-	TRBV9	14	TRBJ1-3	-	CASSVATFGNTIYF	TGTGCCAGCAGCGTAGCGACATTTGGAAACACCATATATTTT
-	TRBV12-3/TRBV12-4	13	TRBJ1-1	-	CASSWSAQQEIFF	TGTGCCAGCAGTTGGTCGGCCCAACAGGAAATTTTTTTT
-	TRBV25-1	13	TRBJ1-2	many	CASSSGPTEGYTF	TGTGCCAGCAGTTCGGGCCCCACCGAGGGCTACACCTTC
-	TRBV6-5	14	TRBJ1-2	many	CASSSLLEGYGYTF	TGTGCCAGCAGTTCCCTATTGGAAGGGTATGGCTACACCTTC
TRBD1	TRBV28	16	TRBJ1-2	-	CASGLGQGAGDYGYTF	TGTGCCAGCGGTTTGGGGCAGGGGGCAGGAGACTATGGCTACACCTTC